Following are 24 T cell receptor beta chains from one sample sequenced in a study of blood T cells in healthy people across ages. Sample-barcoded 5' priming and a J-beta primer mix drove a second PCR of about 6 to 11 cycles. MiXCR, applied by TCRdb to the 5' RACE reads, yields one record per CDR3 protein. This table has over 700,000 distinct CDR3 sequences, just under 25% appearing once. These data were also reused for a study on T cells of mothers and their children.

The specimen sequenced was blood. All receptors derive from a boy aged 5-17 years in good health.

The chain uses TRBV5-1 and TRBJ1-4, with 8 bases identical to TRBD1. The CDR3 covers 14 residues. Germline V gene sequence: CDR1 SGHRS, CDR2 YFSETQ. V shed 2 bases and J 6 bases; nucleotides not matched to a gene: 3. The CDR3 reads CASSLQGVDEKLFF. For the CDR3, the DNA is TGCGCCAGCAGCTTACAGGGGGTAGATGAAAAACTGTTTTTT.

The chain has TRBV4-3 and TRBJ2-2; 13 positions match TRBD2. This CDR3 comprises 15 residues. Germline lookup yields CDR1 LGHNA and CDR2 YSLEER. Trimming at V came to 0 bases and at J to 15 bases, leaving 7 bases not matched to a gene. CDR3 amino acids: CASSQDALAGGPLFF. CDR3 nucleotides: TGCGCCAGCAGCCAAGATGCACTAGCGGGGGGGCCGTTGTTTTTT.

This clonotype was observed a handful of times. The chain uses TRBV12-3 or TRBV12-4 and TRBJ2-5; a weak D match, TRBD1 (6 bases). The ends were cut back, 6 bases at V and 0 bases at J, with 14 bases in the middle. CDR3 length: 15 residues. This chain's CDR3 is CASRPLGGNQETQYF. The CDR3 DNA reads TGTGCCAGCAGACCACTAGGGGGAAACCAAGAGACCCAGTACTTC.

This clonotype has ten or more counts. V and J are TRBV2 and TRBJ2-7, with D possibly matching TRBD2 (5 bases). This CDR3 comprises 14 residues. V shed 3 bases and J shed 2 bases, with 11 bases lying between them. Per the germline V gene, CDR1 is SNHLY and CDR2 is FYNNEI. CDR3 nucleotide sequence: TGTGCCAGCAGTGAGGGCCGGGGAGCCTACGAGCAGTACTTC. Translated, it gives CASSEGRGAYEQYF.

With respect to this clonotype: At one end the junction does not follow the germline gene, possibly because of a read error. This rearrangement joins TRBV29-1 to TRBJ2-5; 8 bases fit TRBD2. CDR1 is SQVTM, CDR2 ANQGSEA, per germline. CDR3 length equals 15 residues. Written as DNA, the CDR3 is TGCAGCGTTGGCTCCAGCGGGGGCACCTACAATGAGCAATTCTTC. Translation gives CSVGSSGGTYNEQFF.

The rearrangement joins TRBV9 to TRBJ1-2; TRBD1 aligns across 7 bases. This CDR3 is built from 15 residues. Germline-derived CDR1 and CDR2 are SGDLS and YYNGEE. Trimming removed 3 bases from V and 6 bases from J; junction bases left unmatched: 11. The CDR3 here is CASSDVTGARDGYTF. The CDR3, as DNA: TGTGCCAGCAGCGATGTTACAGGGGCGAGGGATGGCTACACCTTC. Combining the CDR3 with reference TRBV9 and TRBJ1-2 gives the whole variable domain DSGVTQTPKHLITATGQRVTLRCSPRSGDLSVYWYQQSLDQGLQFLIQYYNGEERAKGNILERFSAQQFPDLHSELNLSSLELGDSALYFCASSDVTGARDGYTFGSGTRLTVV.

In the case of this clonotype: This CDR3 is missing its conserved last phenylalanine or tryptophan, likely due to a read error. The chain uses TRBV6-9 and TRBJ1-5; possible D gene TRBD1, 5 bases. Trimming removed 9 bases from V and 0 bases from J, with 12 bases in between. CDR1 MNHGY and CDR2 SVAAGI come from the germline V gene. The CDR3 loop spans 14 amino acids. The CDR3 spells CARPGWASNQPQHL. In nucleotides, the CDR3 is TGTGCCAGGCCAGGGTGGGCTAGCAATCAGCCCCAGCATCTT.

The chain is built from TRBV6-6 and TRBJ1-6; TRBD1 might be the D (6 bases). The CDR3 is 15 residues long. CDR1 and CDR2 (germline): MNHNY, SVGAGI (reference sequence). V was cut by 1 base and J by 4 bases, with 8 bases left in between. CDR3 coding DNA: TGTGCCAGCAGTTACTGCACAGGGTATAATTCACCCCTCCACTTT. Protein sequence: CASSYCTGYNSPLHF.

The chain combines TRBV29-1 with TRBJ2-6; no reliable D call. CDR3 length: 13 amino acids. Germline V gene lookup returns CDR1 SQVTM and CDR2 ANQGSEA. V dropped 5 bases and J dropped 2 bases, with 7 bases sitting between them. The CDR3 coding sequence is TGCAGCGTTAAAACCACTGGGGCCAACGTCCTGACTTTC. This translates into CSVKTTGANVLTF.

The V and J genes are TRBV4-2 and TRBJ1-6; perhaps TRBD1 as D (5 bases). CDR1 is LGHNA, CDR2 YNFKEQ, per germline. This CDR3 has 16 amino acids. Trimming shortened V by 0 bases and J by 10 bases, and 16 bases separated the two germline ends. The CDR3 region is CASSQEVGLGSSPLHF. CDR3 bases: TGTGCCAGCAGCCAAGAGGTGGGACTTGGGAGCTCACCCCTCCACTTT.

This clonotype occurred a few times. V usage is TRBV5-6 and J usage is TRBJ2-1; D call uncertain. CDR3 length equals 15 residues. Per the germline V gene, CDR1 is SGHDT and CDR2 is YYEEEE. V lost 0 bases to trimming and J lost 5 bases, with 12 bases between them. CDR3 in amino acids: CASSLVGHANNEQFF. The CDR3 DNA follows: TGTGCCAGCAGCTTGGTCGGGCATGCGAACAATGAGCAGTTCTTC.

V and J are TRBV28 and TRBJ2-7; D is unclear. CDR3 length: 15 amino acids. The V gene lost 3 bases and the J gene lost 0 bases, with 12 bases spanning the gap. Germline V gene lookup returns CDR1 MDHEN and CDR2 SYDVKM. CDR3 sequence reads: CASSFSTGNSYEQYF. The CDR3 DNA sequence: TGTGCCAGCAGTTTCAGCACGGGTAACTCCTACGAGCAGTACTTC.

The gene calls are TRBV24-1 and TRBJ2-7; either TRBD1 or TRBD2 may supply D (5 bases each). V was cut by 5 bases and J by 2 bases, with 21 bases left in between. Looked up from germline, CDR1 is KGHDR and CDR2 is SFDVKD. The CDR3 runs 17 residues. The CDR3 nucleotides read TGTGCCACCAGTGGCGACGGAATGGGGGATGCCCCCTACGAGCAGTACTTC. This gives the protein CATSGDGMGDAPYEQYF.

The gene calls are TRBV11-2 and TRBJ1-3; D is unresolved. The germline V gene has CDR1 SGHAT and CDR2 FQNNGV. This CDR3 has 14 residues. Trimming took off 1 base at V and 4 bases at J, with 8 bases between the two ends. The CDR3 DNA is TGTGCCAGCAGCTTAGGGGCAGAAGGAAACACCATATATTTT. This gives the protein CASSLGAEGNTIYF.

V usage is TRBV6-1 and J usage is TRBJ2-7; the D is unclear. Germline CDR1 reads MNHNS; CDR2 reads SASEGT. The CDR3 is made up of 13 amino acids. The V and J ends lost 1 base and 5 bases respectively, with 9 bases between them. Written as DNA, the CDR3 is TGTGCCAGCAGTGAAGTGGAGTCCCACGAGCAGTACTTC. This codes for CASSEVESHEQYF.

V is TRBV7-9 and J is TRBJ2-7; no definite D call. Germline V CDR1 and CDR2: SEHNR, FQNEAQ (reference sequence). Trimming cost V 4 bases and J 0 bases, with 13 bases left between them. The CDR3 has 15 amino acids. The CDR3 coding sequence is TGTGCCAGCAGCTCGTCCGGTCCAAGCTCCTACGAGCAGTACTTC. As protein: CASSSSGPSSYEQYF.

The genes are TRBV5-6 and TRBJ1-2, with D maybe TRBD1 (5 bases). The CDR3 is 14 residues long. The V and J ends lost 0 bases and 3 bases respectively, with 9 bases between them. CDR1 SGHDT and CDR2 YYEEEE come from the germline V gene. The CDR3 DNA reads as TGTGCCAGCAGCTTGGAGGGGACTCACTATGGCTACACCTTC. Its protein product is CASSLEGTHYGYTF.

This sequence joins TRBV12-5 and TRBJ2-2, with D maybe TRBD2 (6 bases). The CDR3 extends over 15 amino acids. V was clipped by 9 bases and J by 5 bases, with 19 bases between them. Per germline, CDR1 LGHNT and CDR2 FRNRAP. CDR3 in DNA: TGTGCTAGCCGACCGATCGGGGGTTGGACCGGGGAGCTGTTTTTT. This sequence encodes CASRPIGGWTGELFF.

Only a few counts were recorded for this clonotype. The rearrangement links TRBV10-1 to TRBJ1-1; D gene uncertain. CDR3 length: 13 residues. V lost 1 base to trimming and J lost 6 bases, with 9 bases between them. CDR1 WNHNN and CDR2 SYGVQD come from the germline V gene (reference sequence). Here the CDR3 reads CASSEWTGAEAFF. CDR3 nucleotide sequence: TGCGCCAGCAGTGAGTGGACGGGAGCTGAAGCTTTCTTT.

The chain couples TRBV4-3 to TRBJ2-7; D gene ambiguous. CDR1 is LGHNA, CDR2 YSLEER, per germline. CDR3 length: 14 residues. V was pared by 0 bases and J by 1 base, with 7 bases between. CDR3 protein: CASSQDFLSYEQYF. CDR3 bases: TGCGCCAGCAGCCAAGACTTTCTTTCCTACGAGCAGTACTTC.

This chain links TRBV3-1 with TRBJ2-5; TRBD2 matches at 12 bases. After removal of 1 base from V and 7 bases from J, the junction contained 7 bases not matched to a gene. CDR3 length equals 16 residues. Germline lookup yields CDR1 LGHDT and CDR2 YNNKEL (reference sequence). CDR3 in amino acids: CASSQGRLAGAGTQYF. The DNA for the CDR3 is TGTGCCAGCAGCCAAGGTCGACTAGCGGGAGCTGGGACCCAGTACTTC.

This clonotype has just a few counts. This rearrangement joins TRBV11-2 to TRBJ2-7; D is unresolved. Trimming pared 1 base from V and 7 bases from J, leaving 14 bases between. This CDR3 contains 14 residues. The V gene's germline CDR1 is SGHAT and CDR2 FQNNGV. CDR3 in DNA: TGTGCCAGCAGCTTAGCTGACTGGTCTCGAGAGCAGTACTTC. Protein sequence: CASSLADWSREQYF.

The chain couples TRBV20-1 to TRBJ2-5; TRBD2 matches 12 bases. TRBJ2-1 explains the end of the DNA better; the J call may be wrong. Germline-derived CDR1 and CDR2 are DFQATT and SNEGSKA (reference sequence). This CDR3 has 17 residues. The CDR3, as DNA: TGCAGTGCTAGAGATTGGAGTATGAGACTAGCGGGAGTAGGGCAGTTCTTC. This codes for CSARDWSMRLAGVGQFF.

Ten or more counts support this clonotype. The chain carries TRBV10-2 and TRBJ2-7, with D possibly being TRBD1 or TRBD2 (5 bases each). Trimming shortened V by 4 bases and J by 4 bases, and 14 bases separated the two germline ends. Germline V lookup: CDR1 WSHSY, CDR2 SAAADI. CDR3 length equals 14 residues. CDR3 in DNA: TGCGCCAGCAGTGTCGGGACGGTAGCTTACGAGCAGTACTTC. It is translated as CASSVGTVAYEQYF.